The 18 T cell receptor beta chains below come from one sample, sequenced in a study of siplizumab effects on memory and regulatory T cells. Produced via immunoSEQ multiplex PCR; TCRdb's table is partial and in-frame only. The repertoire holds approximately 56,000 clones, with around 98% as singletons. The sample was naive CD8+ T cells sorted from blood. The receptor set was obtained from a human donor in good health.

The chain joins TRBV7-9 to TRBJ2-7; 7 positions match TRBD2. The CDR3 has 16 amino acids. V shed 5 bases and J 0 bases; nucleotides not matched to a gene: 10. Germline loops: CDR1 SEHNR, CDR2 FQNEAQ (reference sequence). CDR3 sequence: CASSRPHGEGSYEQYF. CDR3 in DNA: TGTGCCAGCAGCCGCCCCCATGGGGAGGGCTCCTACGAGCAGTACTTC.

The chain couples TRBV9 to TRBJ1-5; D is unclear. Germline lookup yields CDR1 SGDLS and CDR2 YYNGEE. The V and J ends lost 1 base and 0 bases respectively, with 8 bases between them. The CDR3 extends over 15 amino acids. As DNA, the CDR3 is TGTGCCAGCAGCGTAAGCGGGAATAGCAATCAGCCCCAGCATTTT. Translating gives CASSVSGNSNQPQHF.

This sequence joins TRBV9 and TRBJ2-7; TRBD2 agrees at 7 bases. Germline trimming cut 4 bases from V and 1 base from J; bases unmatched to any gene: 5. From germline, CDR1 is SGDLS and CDR2 YYNGEE. There are 14 residues in the CDR3. CDR3 region: CASSSTSESYEQYF. In nucleotides, the CDR3 is TGTGCCAGCAGCTCTACTAGCGAATCCTACGAGCAGTACTTC.

The CDR3 reads CASVGGRTEAFF. The CDR3 DNA is TGCGCCAGCGTGGGGGGGAGGACTGAAGCTTTCTTT. V usage is TRBV4-1 and J usage is TRBJ1-1; D possibly corresponds to TRBD1 (5 bases). Germline V lookup: CDR1 MGHRA, CDR2 YSYEKL. CDR3 length: 12 amino acids. The V and J ends lost 8 bases and 5 bases respectively, with 12 bases between them.

The chain couples TRBV9 to TRBJ2-3; a weak D match, TRBD2 (7 bases). The CDR3 covers 15 residues. Trimming took off 3 bases at V and 3 bases at J, with 14 bases between the two ends. CDR1 and CDR2 from the germline V gene are SGDLS and YYNGEE. The CDR3 is CASSEGGGRTDTQYF. The CDR3, as DNA: TGTGCCAGCAGCGAGGGGGGAGGGCGGACAGATACGCAGTATTTT.

The chain's CDR3 is CASSEYPTNEQFF. The CDR3, as DNA: TGTGCCAGCAGTGAATACCCGACGAATGAGCAGTTCTTC. The rearrangement links TRBV2 to TRBJ2-1; D ambiguous. The V gene's germline CDR1 is SNHLY and CDR2 FYNNEI. V shed 2 bases and J shed 7 bases, with 9 bases lying between them. The length of the CDR3 is 13 residues.

V gene TRBV6-5 combines with J gene TRBJ2-7; tentatively, D is TRBD1 or TRBD2 (5 bases each). The V gene's germline CDR1 is MNHEY and CDR2 SVGAGI. There are 14 residues in the CDR3. V was shortened by 3 bases and J by 5 bases, with 14 bases between the two germline ends. This CDR3 is CASSYYAGTDEQYF. DNA of the CDR3: TGTGCCAGCAGTTATTATGCAGGGACCGACGAGCAGTACTTC.

The rearrangement uses TRBV29-1 and TRBJ2-1; D call uncertain. Germline loops: CDR1 SQVTM, CDR2 ANQGSEA. The length of the CDR3 is 10 residues. The V end was cut by 4 bases, the J end by 7 bases, with 5 bases between. CDR3: CSVVRNEQFF. The DNA of the CDR3 is TGCAGCGTTGTCAGGAATGAGCAGTTCTTC.

This clone was seen just once. V gene TRBV19 combines with J gene TRBJ2-7; D is perhaps TRBD1 or TRBD2 (5 bases each). The CDR3 is made up of 14 amino acids. Germline CDR1 reads LNHDA; CDR2 reads SQIVND (reference sequence). V was cut by 3 bases and J by 2 bases, with 11 bases left in between. CDR3 region: CASSIRDAPYEQYF. CDR3 nucleotide sequence: TGTGCCAGTAGTATCCGGGACGCTCCCTACGAGCAGTACTTC.

The V and J genes are TRBV11-3 and TRBJ2-5; D is unresolved. V dropped 0 bases and J dropped 3 bases, with 8 bases sitting between them. Germline values: CDR1 SGHNT, CDR2 YENEEA. CDR3 length: 14 amino acids. CDR3 in DNA: TGTGCCAGCAGCTTAGATTGGGCAGAAGAGACCCAGTACTTC. This gives the protein CASSLDWAEETQYF. Together with reference TRBV11-3 and TRBJ2-5, the CDR3 gives the full variable domain: EAGVVQSPRYKIIEKKQPVAFWCNPISGHNTLYWYLQNLGQGPELLIRYENEEAVDDSQLPKDRFSAERLKGVDSTLKIQPAELGDSAVYLCASSLDWAEETQYFGPGTRLLVL.

This clone was counted a single time. The V gene is TRBV11-2, the J gene TRBJ2-7; no definite D call. Germline lookup yields CDR1 SGHAT and CDR2 FQNNGV. The CDR3 spans 14 residues. Trimming pared 6 bases from V and 0 bases from J, leaving 12 bases between. CDR3 protein: CASSSQYSSYEQYF. The CDR3 nucleotides read TGTGCCAGCAGTTCACAATACAGCTCCTACGAGCAGTACTTC.

This chain links TRBV19 with TRBJ2-1; TRBD2 agrees at 8 bases. CDR1 and CDR2 (germline): LNHDA, SQIVND (reference sequence). The V segment lost 5 bases and the J segment 0 bases; nucleotides outside the gene matches: 6. This CDR3 has 16 amino acids. This CDR3 reads CASSPRTSSSYNEQFF. The CDR3 nucleotides read TGTGCCAGTAGTCCCAGGACTAGCAGCTCCTACAATGAGCAGTTCTTC.

The genes are TRBV5-5 and TRBJ2-1; D not certain. In germline, CDR1 is SGHKS, CDR2 YYEKEE (reference sequence). The CDR3 extends over 14 amino acids. Trimming took off 0 bases at V and 7 bases at J, with 11 bases between the two ends. The CDR3 DNA reads TGTGCCAGCAGCTTGGCCTCAGGAAGAAATGAGCAGTTCTTC. It encodes CASSLASGRNEQFF.

The chain combines TRBV18 with TRBJ2-7; D tentatively fits TRBD1 or TRBD2 (7 bases each). V was pared by 2 bases and J by 0 bases, with 11 bases between. CDR1 KGHSH and CDR2 LQKENI come from the germline V gene. The CDR3 covers 15 residues. Written as DNA, the CDR3 is TGTGCCAGCTCACCAACAGGGGACTACTCCTACGAGCAGTACTTC. Its protein is CASSPTGDYSYEQYF.

This chain joins TRBV13 and TRBJ2-5; TRBD2 aligns across 8 bases. The junction had 8 bases not matched to a gene; V was cut back by 0 bases and J by 5 bases. From germline, CDR1 is PRHDT and CDR2 FYEKMQ (reference sequence). The CDR3 sequence is 16 residues long. The CDR3 nucleotides are TGTGCCAGCAGCTTAGGTGGCTTTAGCGGGATGGAGACCCAGTACTTC. Amino acid sequence: CASSLGGFSGMETQYF.

The CDR3 loop is CASSATGGYTF. CDR3 sequence (DNA): TGTGCCAGCTCAGCGACAGGAGGCTACACCTTC. V usage is TRBV18 and J usage is TRBJ1-2; a possible D gene is TRBD1 (6 bases). CDR1 is KGHSH and CDR2 is LQKENI in the germline V gene. The CDR3 loop spans 11 amino acids. The V gene lost 5 bases and the J gene lost 8 bases, with 9 bases spanning the gap.

As for this clone: Relative to the germline gene, one junction end is altered; a read error may explain this. Other DNA sequences of this sample code for an identical CDR3. The genes are TRBV11-3 and TRBJ2-7, with TRBD1 matching 8 bases. The germline V gene encodes CDR1 SGHNT and CDR2 YENEEA. This CDR3 comprises 13 residues. CDR3 bases: TGCGCCAGCAGCTCGGACAGGGCGGCGGAGCAGTACTTC. It codes for CASSSDRAAEQYF.

This chain uses TRBV19 with TRBJ2-1, with D unresolved. The CDR3 runs to 15 residues. From germline, CDR1 is LNHDA and CDR2 SQIVND (reference sequence). V dropped 5 bases and J dropped 0 bases, with 11 bases sitting between them. This CDR3 reads CASSALSSSYNEQFF. The CDR3 DNA is TGTGCCAGTAGTGCCCTGAGTAGCTCCTACAATGAGCAGTTCTTC.